This is a list of T cell receptor beta chains from one sample in a study of somatic mutations in cytotoxic T cells in rheumatoid arthritis. Produced via immunoSEQ multiplex PCR; TCRdb's table is partial and in-frame only. The sample has approximately 5,500 clones, around 80% seen once. Material for sequencing was CD8+ T cells sorted from blood. The receptors here all came from an adult with rheumatoid arthritis. CDR3s include the opening cysteine and the closing phenylalanine or tryptophan. A D gene is named only where the DNA matches it firmly. Clone size is given for some rows only: seen once, a few or many times, or a class if the clone is expanded.

TRBJ2-2,TRBD2,TRBV27,.,15,TGTGCCAGCATTCTAGGGACTATTCCGGCCGGGGAGCTGTTTTTT,CASILGTIPAGELFF
TRBJ1-6,TRBD1,TRBV7-9,few,13,TGTGCCAGCAGCTCAGACAGGGTTTCACCCCTCCACTTT,CASSSDRVSPLHF
TRBJ1-2,.,TRBV29-1,few,12,TGCAGCGTTCCCTACCTCTCGGCCGGCTACACCTTC,CSVPYLSAGYTF
TRBJ1-5,.,TRBV5-8,.,15,TGTGCCAGCAGCTTGGGGTTGACAGCTCATCAGCCCCAGCATTTT,CASSLGLTAHQPQHF
TRBJ1-2,.,TRBV19,.,14,TGTGCCAGCTGGGACCGACGGGGATACTATGGCTACACCTTC,CASWDRRGYYGYTF
TRBJ1-1,.,TRBV6-4,.,13,TGTGCCAGCAGTGAAAAATCGAACACTGAAGCTTTCTTT,CASSEKSNTEAFF
TRBJ2-5,.,TRBV5-4,.,11,TGTGCCAGCAGCGATGTTGAGACCCAGTACTTC,CASSDVETQYF
TRBJ1-1,.,TRBV4-2,.,14,TGTGCCAGCAGCCAGACAGACTGGGTCACTGAAGCTTTCTTT,CASSQTDWVTEAFF
TRBJ1-2,.,TRBV4-1,.,16,TGCGCCAGCAGCCTCCATTCTATGGTAGTTAGCTATGGCTACACCTTC,CASSLHSMVVSYGYTF
TRBJ1-2,.,TRBV2,.,14,TGTGCCAGCAGCGAGGGACATCGCCGTTATGGCTACACCTTC,CASSEGHRRYGYTF